This entry lists 2 T cell receptor beta chains sequenced from one sample in a study of cytomegalovirus exposure and HLA in healthy donors. The primer mix had 60 Vbeta and 13 Jbeta primers. Sequencing was performed with immunoSEQ multiplex PCR; in TCRdb, only in-frame clones are kept and a portion is missing. The table has 97,000 or so clones, approximately 70% seen once. Material: PBMCs. These receptors all come from a man aged 45-60 years in good health and CMV-seronegative.

This clone turned up a few times. This chain uses TRBV19 with TRBJ1-1; no definite D call. The CDR3 runs 14 residues. CDR1 and CDR2 (germline): LNHDA, SQIVND (reference sequence). The V and J ends lost 6 bases and 1 base respectively, with 12 bases between them. In nucleotides, the CDR3 is TGTGCCAGTAGACCACCGACGGGGAACACTGAAGCTTTCTTT. It is translated as CASRPPTGNTEAFF.

This clone has more than one count but fewer than ten. CDR3 loop: CASRVAGGPHEQFF. The CDR3, as DNA: TGTGCCAGCAGGGTAGCGGGGGGGCCCCATGAGCAGTTCTTC. The chain recombines TRBV2 with TRBJ2-1, with 11 nucleotides matching TRBD2. The germline V gene has CDR1 SNHLY and CDR2 FYNNEI. V gave up 6 bases and J gave up 8 bases; unmatched junction bases: 6. The CDR3 runs to 14 residues.